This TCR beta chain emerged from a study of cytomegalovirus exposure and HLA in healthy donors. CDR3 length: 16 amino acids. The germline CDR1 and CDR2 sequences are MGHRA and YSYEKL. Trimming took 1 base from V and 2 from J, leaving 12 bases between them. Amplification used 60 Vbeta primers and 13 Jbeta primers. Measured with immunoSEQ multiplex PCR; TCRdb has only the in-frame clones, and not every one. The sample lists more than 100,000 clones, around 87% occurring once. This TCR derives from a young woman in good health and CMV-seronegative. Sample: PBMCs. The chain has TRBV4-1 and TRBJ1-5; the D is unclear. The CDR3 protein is CASSQGWARGNQPQHF. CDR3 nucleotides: TGCGCCAGCAGCCAAGGATGGGCGCGGGGCAATCAGCCCCAGCATTTT.